The 18 T cell receptor beta chains in this list originate from one sample, sequenced in a study of cytomegalovirus exposure and HLA in healthy donors. The PCR employed 60 Vbeta primers together with 13 Jbeta primers. Sequencing was performed with immunoSEQ multiplex PCR; in TCRdb, only in-frame clones are kept and a portion is missing. Here the sample spans about 190,000 clones, 81% being singletons. Sequencing was done on a sample of PBMCs. These receptors were obtained from a man aged 45 to 65 in good health and CMV-seronegative.

V and J are TRBV6-5 and TRBJ2-1; D not certain. Germline loops: CDR1 MNHEY, CDR2 SVGAGI. CDR3 length: 12 amino acids. Trimming stripped 6 bases from V and 1 base from J, with 4 bases between. The CDR3 region is CASRTSYNEQFF. CDR3 DNA: TGTGCCAGCAGAACTTCCTACAATGAGCAGTTCTTC.

This clone was observed a handful of times. The CDR3 is CASSPVAGSSGNTIYF. DNA for the CDR3: TGTGCCAGCTCACCAGTGGCCGGGAGCTCTGGAAACACCATATATTTT. The chain couples TRBV18 to TRBJ1-3; no definite D call. V lost 2 bases and J lost 0, with 11 bases in between. Germline V CDR1 and CDR2: KGHSH, LQKENI. The CDR3 contains 16 residues.

The chain recombines TRBV28 with TRBJ2-3; 8 bases are a match to TRBD2. The CDR3 runs to 14 residues. CDR1 MDHEN and CDR2 SYDVKM come from the germline V gene. The trim removed 4 bases at V and 5 bases at J, leaving 5 bases unmatched. The DNA for the CDR3 is TGTGCCAGCAGTTCAGCGGGGGACGGAGATACGCAGTATTTT. This gives the protein CASSSAGDGDTQYF.

The V call is TRBV6-5, the J call TRBJ2-2, with D possibly being TRBD2 (7 bases). CDR1 and CDR2 from the germline V gene are MNHEY and SVGAGI. The CDR3 is made up of 16 amino acids. V dropped 1 base and J dropped 4 bases, with 13 bases sitting between them. CDR3 in amino acids: CASSYWRGGSTGELFF. CDR3 DNA: TGTGCCAGCAGTTACTGGAGGGGGGGGAGCACCGGGGAGCTGTTTTTT.

The CDR3 reads CASDGTGGLGIEKLFF. CDR3 sequence (DNA): TGTGCCAGCGACGGGACAGGGGGTTTAGGCATTGAAAAACTGTTTTTT. The chain links TRBV2 to TRBJ1-4, with TRBD1 matching over 11 bases. J was trimmed by 7 bases and V by 8 bases; bases with no gene match: 12. The CDR3 is 16 residues long. The germline CDR1 and CDR2 sequences are SNHLY and FYNNEI.

The chain links TRBV10-2 to TRBJ2-7; 8 bases are a match to TRBD1. The CDR3 has 12 residues. The V gene end was trimmed by 8 bases and the J gene end by 5 bases; junction bases not matched to a gene: 5. The V gene's germline CDR1 is WSHSY and CDR2 SAAADI. The CDR3 loop reads CASLDRGNEQYF. Written as DNA, the CDR3 is TGCGCCAGCCTTGACAGGGGCAACGAGCAGTACTTC.

The chain uses TRBV15 and TRBJ2-3; 8 nucleotides match TRBD2. The CDR3 totals 17 residues. Unmatched junction bases numbered 12, after V lost 3 bases and J lost 4 bases. The germline CDR1 and CDR2 sequences are LNHNV and YYDKDF (reference sequence). The DNA for the CDR3 is TGTGCCACCAGCAGTTATCGCCCCGGACTAGCCCCAGATACGCAGTATTTT. It translates to CATSSYRPGLAPDTQYF.

The genes are TRBV7-2 and TRBJ2-7, with 10 bases aligning to TRBD2. The CDR3 spans 16 residues. The trim removed 0 bases at V and 5 bases at J, leaving 7 bases unmatched. The V gene's germline CDR1 is SGHTA and CDR2 FQGNSA. The CDR3 here is CASSLAIAGGFHEQYF. In DNA form, the CDR3 reads TGTGCCAGCAGCTTAGCGATAGCGGGGGGTTTCCACGAGCAGTACTTC.

The chain carries TRBV4-3 and TRBJ1-2; D might be TRBD1 (6 bases). Germline lookup yields CDR1 LGHNA and CDR2 YSLEER. This CDR3 has 14 amino acids. V lost 3 bases to trimming and J lost 7 bases, with 15 bases between them. CDR3 sequence: CASSQNDRNVGYTF. As DNA, the CDR3 is TGCGCCAGCAGCCAGAATGACAGGAATGTTGGCTACACCTTC.

The chain joins TRBV6-5 to TRBJ2-7, with 7 bases that match TRBD1. The CDR3 covers 14 residues. CDR1 MNHEY and CDR2 SVGAGI come from the germline V gene. Germline trimming cut 2 bases from V and 2 bases from J; bases unmatched to any gene: 3. The chain's CDR3 is CASSYGQGAYEQYF. The CDR3 bases are TGTGCCAGCAGTTACGGGCAGGGGGCCTACGAGCAGTACTTC.

The chain is built from TRBV4-3 and TRBJ1-2; the match to TRBD1 covers 10 bases. Germline values: CDR1 LGHNA, CDR2 YSLEER. The CDR3 is 16 residues long. The J segment lost 6 bases and the V segment lost 0 bases, leaving 7 bases of the junction unmatched. The CDR3 spells CASSQETGGAYDGYTF. The DNA for the CDR3 is TGCGCCAGCAGCCAAGAGACAGGGGGCGCTTATGATGGCTACACCTTC.

The chain uses TRBV9 and TRBJ2-5, with TRBD1 matching 11 bases. V was pared by 4 bases and J by 5 bases, with 7 bases of the junction left unmatched. The CDR3 is made up of 15 amino acids. Germline CDR1 and CDR2: SGDLS and YYNGEE. CDR3 coding DNA: TGTGCCAGCAGCCCAGGACAGGGGGCAGGGGAGACCCAGTACTTC. This translates into CASSPGQGAGETQYF.

The chain joins TRBV5-3 to TRBJ2-7, with 9 bases identical to TRBD1. TRBV5-3 is annotated as an ORF whose role is uncertain. The CDR3 contains 15 residues. V was pared by 5 bases and J by 7 bases, with 13 bases of the junction left unmatched. The CDR3 here is CARSQAGQGVKEQYF. The CDR3 DNA is TGTGCCAGAAGTCAGGCGGGACAGGGTGTAAAAGAGCAGTACTTC.

The V gene is TRBV7-8, the J gene TRBJ2-7; 9 bases are a match to TRBD1. Unmatched junction bases numbered 7, after V lost 5 bases and J lost 5 bases. Germline V gene lookup returns CDR1 SGHVS and CDR2 FQNEAQ. CDR3 length: 14 amino acids. The DNA of the CDR3 is TGTGCCAGCAGCAAGGGACAGGGAGGGGACGAGCAGTACTTC. Translated: CASSKGQGGDEQYF.

The rearrangement links TRBV4-1 to TRBJ2-2; D not certain. This CDR3 comprises 16 residues. Germline loops: CDR1 MGHRA, CDR2 YSYEKL. Trimming removed 5 bases from V and 4 bases from J, with 17 bases in between. CDR3 residues: CASSKHKSGTTGELFF. The CDR3 DNA reads as TGCGCCAGCAGCAAGCACAAATCAGGTACCACCGGGGAGCTGTTTTTT.

The chain links TRBV6-1 to TRBJ2-5, with 9 nucleotides matching TRBD2. CDR3 size: 18 residues. The trim removed 1 base at V and 4 bases at J, leaving 13 bases unmatched. Looked up from germline, CDR1 is MNHNS and CDR2 is SASEGT. The CDR3 DNA reads as TGTGCCAGCAGTGAAGGGGTTAGCGGGGGCCGAGGTGGAGAGACCCAGTACTTC. Translated: CASSEGVSGGRGGETQYF.

This clone was detected once. The CDR3 reads CASLARPNTGELFF. CDR3 coding DNA: TGCGCCAGCCTAGCGAGACCGAACACCGGGGAGCTGTTTTTT. This rearrangement joins TRBV5-1 to TRBJ2-2; a weak D match, TRBD2 (6 bases). There are 14 residues in the CDR3. Germline values: CDR1 SGHRS, CDR2 YFSETQ. Trimming left V 7 bases short and J 0 bases short, with 10 bases between.

This chain links TRBV7-6 with TRBJ2-3; possibly TRBD2 for D (5 bases). Per the germline V gene, CDR1 is SGHVS and CDR2 is FNYEAQ. Between the trimmed V and J ends, which lost 5 bases and 1 base, there was a span of 10 bases. The length of the CDR3 is 14 residues. The CDR3 DNA reads TGTGCCAGCAGCCTCGGGCGGGGCACAGATACGCAGTATTTT. Protein sequence: CASSLGRGTDTQYF.